These T cell receptor beta chains were read from a single sample in a study of cytomegalovirus exposure and HLA in healthy donors. TCRdb's table, derived via immunoSEQ multiplex PCR, lists solely in-frame clones and lacks some. The sample has 90,000 to 150,000 clones, over 75% seen once. The specimen was PBMCs. These TCRs come from a middle-aged man in good health and CMV-seronegative. Both conserved end residues are part of each CDR3. The D gene is left open where the match is weak. Only part of the rows carry a size: once, few, many, or a class if the clone is expanded.

DNA: TGTGCCAGCGAGAAGGGACAGGGTAACTACGAGCAGTACTTC
CDR3: CASEKGQGNYEQYF
V: TRBV6-5
size: .
J: TRBJ2-7
D: TRBD1

DNA: TGCGCCAGCAGCCAAAAGGACAGACACTCTGGGGCCAACGTCCTGACTTTC
CDR3: CASSQKDRHSGANVLTF
V: TRBV5-1
size: .
J: TRBJ2-6
D: .

DNA: TGCGCCAGTTCCCGGGAGACAGGGTCGGTCGACGAGCAGTACTTC
CDR3: CASSRETGSVDEQYF
V: TRBV4-3
size: .
J: TRBJ2-7
D: .

DNA: TGCGCCAGCAGCTACGCTGGACAGGGGGCACAAGCTTTCTTT
CDR3: CASSYAGQGAQAFF
V: TRBV5-1
size: .
J: TRBJ1-1
D: TRBD1

DNA: TGTGCCAGCAGTCAGGGGACAGGTTGGACAGATACGCAGTATTTT
CDR3: CASSQGTGWTDTQYF
V: TRBV6-5
size: .
J: TRBJ2-3
D: TRBD1

DNA: TGTGCTAGTGGTTCGTCTCAGGGGGCTGTTAGCTATGGCTACACCTTC
CDR3: CASGSSQGAVSYGYTF
V: TRBV12-5
size: .
J: TRBJ1-2
D: TRBD1

DNA: TGTGCCAGCAGAGGACAGGGGGGGAACACTGAAGCTTTCTTT
CDR3: CASRGQGGNTEAFF
V: TRBV7-8
size: few
J: TRBJ1-1
D: TRBD1

DNA: TGTGCCAGCAGTAAACAGGGAACTGGGGCCAACGGCCTGACTTTC
CDR3: CASSKQGTGANGLTF
V: TRBV9
size: few
J: TRBJ2-6
D: .

DNA: TGCAGCGTCCTCGACGGGTACAATCAGCCCCAGCATTTT
CDR3: CSVLDGYNQPQHF
V: TRBV29-1
size: .
J: TRBJ1-5
D: .

DNA: TGTGCCAGCAGCTCCACAGGGCGATCTGGAAACACCATATATTTT
CDR3: CASSSTGRSGNTIYF
V: TRBV5-6
size: .
J: TRBJ1-3
D: .

DNA: TGCGCCAGCAGCCTGACAGGGAGGGAGCAGTTCTTC
CDR3: CASSLTGREQFF
V: TRBV4-3
size: .
J: TRBJ2-1
D: .

DNA: TGTGCCAGCTCACCTAGGATTTTGACAGACTCCAACTATGGCTACACCTTC
CDR3: CASSPRILTDSNYGYTF
V: TRBV18
size: .
J: TRBJ1-2
D: .

DNA: TGTGCCACCAGCAGACCCGGGACAGGGGCCTACGAGCAGTACTTC
CDR3: CATSRPGTGAYEQYF
V: TRBV15
size: .
J: TRBJ2-7
D: TRBD1

DNA: TGCAGCGTTTCAAGGGCATCTAGCGGGAGAGGCAATGAGCAGTTCTTC
CDR3: CSVSRASSGRGNEQFF
V: TRBV29-1
size: few
J: TRBJ2-1
D: TRBD2

DNA: TGTGCCAGCAGCGACATGACAGGTTCTGGGGCCAACGGCCTGACTTTC
CDR3: CASSDMTGSGANGLTF
V: TRBV2
size: few
J: TRBJ2-6
D: .

DNA: TGCGCCAGCAGCGCCCGGACAGGGGGCTCCAATCAGCCCCAGCATTTT
CDR3: CASSARTGGSNQPQHF
V: TRBV5-1
size: .
J: TRBJ1-5
D: TRBD1

DNA: TGTGCCAGCAGCCCCTCCCTATTGTCCGGGGAGCTGTTTTTT
CDR3: CASSPSLLSGELFF
V: TRBV9
size: .
J: TRBJ2-2
D: .

DNA: TGCAGCGTAGCGCAAGGGACTAGCGGACACGAGCAGTACTTC
CDR3: CSVAQGTSGHEQYF
V: TRBV29-1
size: .
J: TRBJ2-7
D: TRBD2

DNA: TGTGCCAGCAGCCCACTTGACAGTCGGACCGGGGAGCTGTTTTTT
CDR3: CASSPLDSRTGELFF
V: TRBV5-4
size: .
J: TRBJ2-2
D: .

DNA: TGTGCCAGCAGTTACGATCCGCGCGAAAAACTGTTTTTT
CDR3: CASSYDPREKLFF
V: TRBV6-5
size: .
J: TRBJ1-4
D: .

DNA: TGTGCCTGGAGTCGAAGACAGAACACTGAAGCTTTCTTT
CDR3: CAWSRRQNTEAFF
V: TRBV30
size: .
J: TRBJ1-1
D: .

DNA: TGCGCCAGCAGCCCGGGACAGGGGGCTCGGAATGAGCAGTTCTTC
CDR3: CASSPGQGARNEQFF
V: TRBV5-1
size: .
J: TRBJ2-1
D: TRBD1

DNA: TGTGCCAGCAGCTTAGCGAGAGGCGGGAGGCTCCCCAATGAGCAGTTCTTC
CDR3: CASSLARGGRLPNEQFF
V: TRBV7-2
size: .
J: TRBJ2-1
D: TRBD2

DNA: TGTGCCTGGAACCCCGGACAGGGGATACACTATGGCTACACCTTC
CDR3: CAWNPGQGIHYGYTF
V: TRBV30
size: .
J: TRBJ1-2
D: TRBD1

DNA: TGTGCCAGCAGTTACACTGGGAGTGGATCACCCCTCCACTTT
CDR3: CASSYTGSGSPLHF
V: TRBV6-5
size: .
J: TRBJ1-6
D: .

DNA: TGTGCCAGCAGCCCTTACAGGGCTTCTGGGGAAAAACTGTTTTTT
CDR3: CASSPYRASGEKLFF
V: TRBV11-2
size: .
J: TRBJ1-4
D: .

DNA: TGTGCCAGCAGCTCCGGGGCTAGCGGGAGAAGTGGAGAGACCCAGTACTTC
CDR3: CASSSGASGRSGETQYF
V: TRBV5-8
size: once
J: TRBJ2-5
D: TRBD2

DNA: TGCGCCAGCAGCTTGTTGCCCGGGATAAATCAGCCCCAGCATTTT
CDR3: CASSLLPGINQPQHF
V: TRBV5-1
size: .
J: TRBJ1-5
D: .

DNA: TGTGCCAGCAGTTTAAGGGGGCACGCCAATCAGCCCCAGCATTTT
CDR3: CASSLRGHANQPQHF
V: TRBV28
size: .
J: TRBJ1-5
D: TRBD1

DNA: TGTGCCAGCAGCCGACAGGGGGAAGGAGGCTACACCTTC
CDR3: CASSRQGEGGYTF
V: TRBV5-4
size: .
J: TRBJ1-2
D: TRBD1

DNA: TGTGCCAGCAGCCAGGGACAGAAACCCTACGAGCAGTACTTC
CDR3: CASSQGQKPYEQYF
V: TRBV7-2
size: .
J: TRBJ2-7
D: TRBD1

DNA: TGTGCCACCAGCATCCCCGGGAGGGGTTTTGGTGGCTACACCTTC
CDR3: CATSIPGRGFGGYTF
V: TRBV15
size: .
J: TRBJ1-2
D: .

DNA: TGCAGCGTCGGACTCAACACAGATACGCAGTATTTT
CDR3: CSVGLNTDTQYF
V: TRBV29-1
size: once
J: TRBJ2-3
D: .

DNA: TGTGCCAGCAGCTTAGCTCCAGGGGAGTACGGAAACACCATATATTTT
CDR3: CASSLAPGEYGNTIYF
V: TRBV7-2
size: .
J: TRBJ1-3
D: .

DNA: TGTGCCAGCAGCTTGGCCGGAGGGACTCAGCATTTT
CDR3: CASSLAGGTQHF
V: TRBV5-5
size: .
J: TRBJ1-5
D: .

DNA: TGTGCCAGCAGCCCCCAGACAGGGATTAATTCACCCCTCCACTTT
CDR3: CASSPQTGINSPLHF
V: TRBV9
size: .
J: TRBJ1-6
D: TRBD1

DNA: TGTGCCAGCAGGAGTGGGTCTAGCGGTTCCGGGGAGCTGTTTTTT
CDR3: CASRSGSSGSGELFF
V: TRBV6-4
size: .
J: TRBJ2-2
D: TRBD2

DNA: TGCGCCAGCAGCCTGAACCAGGGGTTGGTAGGGGCGAATCCAGAGACCCAGTACTTC
CDR3: CASSLNQGLVGANPETQYF
V: TRBV5-1
size: .
J: TRBJ2-5
D: .

DNA: TGTGCTAGTGGTAACAGGGAGGGGACTGAAGCTTTCTTT
CDR3: CASGNREGTEAFF
V: TRBV12-5
size: .
J: TRBJ1-1
D: .

DNA: TGCGCCAGCAGAGGTCAGGACACCGGGGAGCTGTTTTTT
CDR3: CASRGQDTGELFF
V: TRBV5-1
size: .
J: TRBJ2-2
D: .

DNA: TGTGCCAGCAGCGGAGCAGGGGGTAATAATGAAAAACTGTTTTTT
CDR3: CASSGAGGNNEKLFF
V: TRBV28
size: few
J: TRBJ1-4
D: TRBD1

DNA: TGCAGCGTTGCCTACTCGGGACCGGGACTCGAGCAGTACTTC
CDR3: CSVAYSGPGLEQYF
V: TRBV29-1
size: .
J: TRBJ2-7
D: .

DNA: TGTGCCAGCAGCGTAGACCCAGAGGGCTATGGCTACACCTTC
CDR3: CASSVDPEGYGYTF
V: TRBV9
size: .
J: TRBJ1-2
D: .

DNA: TGTGCCAGCAGCGCTACGGGACAGGGGACGGGCACAGATACGCAGTATTTT
CDR3: CASSATGQGTGTDTQYF
V: TRBV9
size: .
J: TRBJ2-3
D: TRBD1

DNA: TGTGCCAGCAGTTTATATCGAGGGGGAGAGACTCAGTACTTC
CDR3: CASSLYRGGETQYF
V: TRBV28
size: once
J: TRBJ2-5
D: .

DNA: TGTGCCAGCTCACCTGACAGGGCCAAGCAGTACTTC
CDR3: CASSPDRAKQYF
V: TRBV18
size: .
J: TRBJ2-7
D: TRBD1

DNA: TGTGCCAGTAGTTTTTTCAGTTCCTATGGCTACACCTTC
CDR3: CASSFFSSYGYTF
V: TRBV19
size: .
J: TRBJ1-2
D: .

DNA: TGTGCCAGCAGCTTAGGGTTTGCGGGACGGCGAGCCCCTGAAGCTTTCTTT
CDR3: CASSLGFAGRRAPEAFF
V: TRBV11-2
size: .
J: TRBJ1-1
D: .

DNA: TGTGCCAGCAGCTCGCCGACAGGGTCAGAGACCCAGTACTTC
CDR3: CASSSPTGSETQYF
V: TRBV7-2
size: few
J: TRBJ2-5
D: TRBD1

DNA: TGTGCCAGCAGCTTATGGCGGGGAAACGATTCACCCCTCCACTTT
CDR3: CASSLWRGNDSPLHF
V: TRBV7-9
size: few
J: TRBJ1-6
D: .

DNA: TGTGCCTGGAGTGGCAGGGGATGGAGTAACACCATATATTTT
CDR3: CAWSGRGWSNTIYF
V: TRBV30
size: .
J: TRBJ1-3
D: .